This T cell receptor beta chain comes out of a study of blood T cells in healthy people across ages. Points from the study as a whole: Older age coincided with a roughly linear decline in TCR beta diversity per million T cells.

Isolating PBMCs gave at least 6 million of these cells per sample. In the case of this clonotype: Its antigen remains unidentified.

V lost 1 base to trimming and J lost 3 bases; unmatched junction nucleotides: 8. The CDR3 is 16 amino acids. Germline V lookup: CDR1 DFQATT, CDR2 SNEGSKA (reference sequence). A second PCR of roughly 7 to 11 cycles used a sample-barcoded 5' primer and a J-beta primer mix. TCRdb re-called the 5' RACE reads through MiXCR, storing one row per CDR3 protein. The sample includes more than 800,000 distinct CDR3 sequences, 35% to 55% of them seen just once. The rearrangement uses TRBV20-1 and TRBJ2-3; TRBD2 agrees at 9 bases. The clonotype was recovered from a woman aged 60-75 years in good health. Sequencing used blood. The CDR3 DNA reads TGCAGTGCTAGAGGCTTACTAGCGGGCGTTACAGATACGCAGTATTTT. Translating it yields CSARGLLAGVTDTQYF.